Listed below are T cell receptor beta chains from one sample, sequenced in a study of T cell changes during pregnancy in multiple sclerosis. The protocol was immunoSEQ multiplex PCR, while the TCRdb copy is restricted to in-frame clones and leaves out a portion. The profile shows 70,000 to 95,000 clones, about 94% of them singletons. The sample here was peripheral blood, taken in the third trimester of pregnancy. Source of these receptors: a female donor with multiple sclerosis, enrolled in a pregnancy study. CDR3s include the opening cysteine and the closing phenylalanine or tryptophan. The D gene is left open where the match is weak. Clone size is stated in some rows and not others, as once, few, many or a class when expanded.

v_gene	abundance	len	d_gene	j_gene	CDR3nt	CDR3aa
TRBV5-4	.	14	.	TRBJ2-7	TGTGCCAGCAGCTTTGCAGATAACATCTACGAGCAGTACTTC	CASSFADNIYEQYF
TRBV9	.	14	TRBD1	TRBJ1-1	TGTGCCAGCAGCGGGGGACAGGGGAACACTGAAGCTTTCTTT	CASSGGQGNTEAFF
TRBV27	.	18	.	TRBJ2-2	TGTGCCAGCAGTCCTCGTTGGGGGGACGACGTGAACACCGGGGAGCTGTTTTTT	CASSPRWGDDVNTGELFF
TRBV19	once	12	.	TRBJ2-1	TGTGCCAGTAGTATAGGGGTGAGGGAGCAGTTCTTC	CASSIGVREQFF
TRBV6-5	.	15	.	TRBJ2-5	TGTGCCAGCAGTTACTCGGCTAGCGACCAAGAGACCCAGTACTTC	CASSYSASDQETQYF
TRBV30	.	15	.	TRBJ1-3	TGTGCCTGGAGTCGGGACTCAGGGAGTGGAAACACCATATATTTT	CAWSRDSGSGNTIYF
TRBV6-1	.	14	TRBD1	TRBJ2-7	TGTGCCAGCAGCCATACAGGGGGGATCTACGAGCAGTACTTC	CASSHTGGIYEQYF
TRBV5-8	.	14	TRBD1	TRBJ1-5	TGTGCCAGCAGCTTTTACAGGGGGGATCAGCCCCAGCATTTT	CASSFYRGDQPQHF
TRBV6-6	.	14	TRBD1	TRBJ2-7	TGTGCCAGCAGTTACGGGACAGCGACTTACGAGCAGTACTTC	CASSYGTATYEQYF
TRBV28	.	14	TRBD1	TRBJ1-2	TGTGCCAGCAACCCCACAGGGGAATTGTATGGCTACACCTTC	CASNPTGELYGYTF
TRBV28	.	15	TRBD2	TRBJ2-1	TGTGCCAGCAGGACCGGACTAGCGGTAAACAATGAGCAGTTCTTC	CASRTGLAVNNEQFF